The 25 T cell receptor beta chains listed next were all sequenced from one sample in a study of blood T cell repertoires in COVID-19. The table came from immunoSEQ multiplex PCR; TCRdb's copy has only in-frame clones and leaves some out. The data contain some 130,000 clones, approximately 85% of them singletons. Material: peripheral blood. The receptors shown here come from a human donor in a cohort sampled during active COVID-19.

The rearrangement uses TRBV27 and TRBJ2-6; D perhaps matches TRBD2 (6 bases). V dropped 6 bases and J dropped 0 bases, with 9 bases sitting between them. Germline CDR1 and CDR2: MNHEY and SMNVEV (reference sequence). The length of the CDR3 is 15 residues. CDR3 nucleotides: TGTGCCAGCAGGGGACTGTTCTCTGGGGCCAACGTCCTGACTTTC. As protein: CASRGLFSGANVLTF.

The CDR3 nucleotides read TGTGCCAGTAGTCCAACACCCGGGACACAGAACACTGAAGCTTTCTTT. Its protein product is CASSPTPGTQNTEAFF. V is TRBV19 and J is TRBJ1-1, with D possibly being TRBD1 (6 bases). The length of the CDR3 is 16 residues. CDR1 and CDR2 from the germline V gene are LNHDA and SQIVND (reference sequence). V lost 5 bases and J 1 base, leaving 17 bases between the germline ends.

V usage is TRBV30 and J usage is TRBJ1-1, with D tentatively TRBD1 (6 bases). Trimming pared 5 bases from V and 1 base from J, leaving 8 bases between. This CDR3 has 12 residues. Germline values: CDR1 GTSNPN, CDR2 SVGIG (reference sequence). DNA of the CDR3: TGTGCCTGGGAAGGGGGGAACACTGAAGCTTTCTTT. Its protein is CAWEGGNTEAFF. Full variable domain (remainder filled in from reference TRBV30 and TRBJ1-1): SQTIHQWPATLVQPVGSPLSLECTVEGTSNPNLYWYRQAAGRGLQLLFYSVGIGQISSEVPQNLSASRPQDRQFILSSKKLLLSDSGFYLCAWEGGNTEAFFGQGTRLTVV.

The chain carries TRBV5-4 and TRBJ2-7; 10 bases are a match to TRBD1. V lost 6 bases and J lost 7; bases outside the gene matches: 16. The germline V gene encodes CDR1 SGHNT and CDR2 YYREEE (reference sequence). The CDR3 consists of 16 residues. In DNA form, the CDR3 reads TGTGCCAGCACTGAAGCCCCGGGACAGGGGTTAAGGGAGCAGTACTTC. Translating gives CASTEAPGQGLREQYF.

This CDR3 is CASSYRAEGNTEAFF. In nucleotides, the CDR3 is TGTGCCAGCAGTTACCGGGCGGAGGGGAACACTGAAGCTTTCTTT. The chain is built from TRBV6-6 and TRBJ1-1, with D unresolved. The germline V gene encodes CDR1 MNHNY and CDR2 SVGAGI (reference sequence). The V gene lost 2 bases and the J gene lost 1 base, with 11 bases spanning the gap. The CDR3 contains 15 residues.

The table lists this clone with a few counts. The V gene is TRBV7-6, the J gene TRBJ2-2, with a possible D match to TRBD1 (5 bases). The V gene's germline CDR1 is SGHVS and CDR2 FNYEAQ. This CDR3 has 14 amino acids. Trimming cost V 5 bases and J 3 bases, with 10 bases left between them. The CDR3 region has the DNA TGTGCCAGCAGCCTCGGACACGACACCGGGGAGCTGTTTTTT. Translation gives CASSLGHDTGELFF. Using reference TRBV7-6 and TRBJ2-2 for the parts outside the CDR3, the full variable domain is GAGVSQSPRYKVTKRGQDVALRCDPISGHVSLYWYRQALGQGPEFLTYFNYEAQQDKSGLPNDRFSAERPEGSISTLTIQRTEQRDSAMYRCASSLGHDTGELFFGEGSRLTVL.

The CDR3 sequence: CATSRALAGSYEQYF. In DNA, the CDR3 is TGTGCCACCAGCAGAGCCCTAGCGGGGAGCTACGAGCAGTACTTC. This rearrangement joins TRBV15 to TRBJ2-7; 9 bases match TRBD2. Germline V gene sequence: CDR1 LNHNV, CDR2 YYDKDF (reference sequence). Trimming cost V 1 base and J 3 bases; bases outside gene matches: 4. The CDR3 is 15 amino acids.

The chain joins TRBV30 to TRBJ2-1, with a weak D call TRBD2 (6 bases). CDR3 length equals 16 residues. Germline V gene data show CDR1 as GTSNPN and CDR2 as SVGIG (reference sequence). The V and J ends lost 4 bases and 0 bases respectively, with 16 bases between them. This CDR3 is CAWTGGIQSSYNEQFF. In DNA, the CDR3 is TGTGCCTGGACGGGCGGGATTCAGAGCTCCTACAATGAGCAGTTCTTC.

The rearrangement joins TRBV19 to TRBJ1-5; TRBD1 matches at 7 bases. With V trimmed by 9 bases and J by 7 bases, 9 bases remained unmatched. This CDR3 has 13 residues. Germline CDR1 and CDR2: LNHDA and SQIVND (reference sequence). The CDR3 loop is CASNDRVGQPQHF. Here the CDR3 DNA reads TGTGCCAGCAACGACAGGGTGGGGCAGCCCCAGCATTTT.

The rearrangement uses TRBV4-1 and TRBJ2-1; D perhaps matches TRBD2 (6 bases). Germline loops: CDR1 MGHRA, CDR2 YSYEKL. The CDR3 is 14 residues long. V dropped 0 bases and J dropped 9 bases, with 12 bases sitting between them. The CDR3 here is CASSQDRGAREQFF. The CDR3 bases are TGCGCCAGCAGCCAAGATCGCGGGGCCCGTGAGCAGTTCTTC.

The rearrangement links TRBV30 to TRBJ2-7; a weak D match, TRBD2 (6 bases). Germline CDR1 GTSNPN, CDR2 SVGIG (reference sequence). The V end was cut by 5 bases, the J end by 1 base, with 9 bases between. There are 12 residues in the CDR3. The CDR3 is CAWGAGSYEQYF. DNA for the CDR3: TGTGCCTGGGGGGCGGGGTCCTACGAGCAGTACTTC.

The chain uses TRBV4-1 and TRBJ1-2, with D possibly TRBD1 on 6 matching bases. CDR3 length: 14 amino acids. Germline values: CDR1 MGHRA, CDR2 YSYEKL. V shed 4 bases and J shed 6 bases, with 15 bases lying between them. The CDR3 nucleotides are TGCGCCAGCAGCCCCTCGATGGGGGCTGATGGCTACACCTTC. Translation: CASSPSMGADGYTF.

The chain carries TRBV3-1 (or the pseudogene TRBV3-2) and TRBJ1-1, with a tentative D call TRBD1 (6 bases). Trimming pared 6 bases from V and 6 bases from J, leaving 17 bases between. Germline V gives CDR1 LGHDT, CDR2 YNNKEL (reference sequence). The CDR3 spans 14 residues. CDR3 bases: TGTGCCAGCAGAACAGGGTCGGGCCTCGCTGAAGCTTTCTTT. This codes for CASRTGSGLAEAFF.

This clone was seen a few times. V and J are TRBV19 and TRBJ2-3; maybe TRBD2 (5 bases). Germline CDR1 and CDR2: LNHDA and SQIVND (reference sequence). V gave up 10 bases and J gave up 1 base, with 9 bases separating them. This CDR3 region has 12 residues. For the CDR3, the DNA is TGTGCCACCGGGGTGGGCACAGATACGCAGTATTTT. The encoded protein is CATGVGTDTQYF.

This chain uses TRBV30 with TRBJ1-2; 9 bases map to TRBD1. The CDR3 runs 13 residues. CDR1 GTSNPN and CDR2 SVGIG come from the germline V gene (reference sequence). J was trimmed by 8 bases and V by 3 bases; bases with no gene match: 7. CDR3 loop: CAWREQGAGGYTF. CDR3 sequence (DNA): TGTGCCTGGAGAGAACAGGGGGCTGGGGGCTACACCTTC.

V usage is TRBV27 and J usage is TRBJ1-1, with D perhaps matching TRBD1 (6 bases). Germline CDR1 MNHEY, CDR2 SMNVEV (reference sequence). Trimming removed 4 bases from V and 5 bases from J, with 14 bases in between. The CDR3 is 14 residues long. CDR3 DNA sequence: TGTGCCAGCAGTTATGGGGGCGGTCGGACTGAAGCTTTCTTT. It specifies CASSYGGGRTEAFF.

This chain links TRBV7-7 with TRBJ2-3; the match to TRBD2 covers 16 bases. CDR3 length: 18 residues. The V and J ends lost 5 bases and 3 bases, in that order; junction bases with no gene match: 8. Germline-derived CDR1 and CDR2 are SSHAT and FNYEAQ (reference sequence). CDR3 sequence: CASSPGLAGGPTTDTQYF. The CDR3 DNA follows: TGTGCCAGCAGCCCGGGACTAGCGGGGGGGCCTACTACAGATACGCAGTATTTT.

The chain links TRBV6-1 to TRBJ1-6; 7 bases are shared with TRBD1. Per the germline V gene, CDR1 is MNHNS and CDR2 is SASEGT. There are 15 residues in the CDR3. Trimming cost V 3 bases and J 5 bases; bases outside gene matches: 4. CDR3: CASSDGTENNSPLHF. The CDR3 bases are TGTGCCAGCAGTGACGGGACAGAAAATAATTCACCCCTCCACTTT.

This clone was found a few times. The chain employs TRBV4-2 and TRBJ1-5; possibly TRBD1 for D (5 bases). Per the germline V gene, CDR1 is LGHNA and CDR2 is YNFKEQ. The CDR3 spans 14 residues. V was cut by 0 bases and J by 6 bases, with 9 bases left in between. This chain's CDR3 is CASSQDWGSQPQHF. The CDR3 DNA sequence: TGTGCCAGCAGCCAAGATTGGGGCAGTCAGCCCCAGCATTTT.

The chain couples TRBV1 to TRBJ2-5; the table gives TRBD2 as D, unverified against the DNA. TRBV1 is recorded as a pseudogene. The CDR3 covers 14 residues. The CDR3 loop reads CTSSQERGGEPQYF. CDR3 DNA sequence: TGCACCAGCAGCCAAGAGCGGGGGGGTGAGCCCCAGTACTTC.

As DNA, the CDR3 is TGTGCCATCCCCCGCAGGGATGGTGCCAACGTCCTGACTTTC. Amino acid sequence: CAIPRRDGANVLTF. The genes are TRBV2 and TRBJ2-6; maybe TRBD1 (5 bases). The V end was cut by 10 bases, the J end by 7 bases, with 17 bases between. The CDR3 extends over 14 amino acids. The V gene's germline CDR1 is SNHLY and CDR2 FYNNEI. The variable domain in full, with the rest retrieved from reference TRBV2 and TRBJ2-6, is EPEVTQTPSHQVTQMGQEVILRCVPISNHLYFYWYRQILGQKVEFLVSFYNNEISEKSEIFDDQFSVERPDGSNFTLKIRSTKLEDSAMYFCAIPRRDGANVLTFGAGSRLTVL.

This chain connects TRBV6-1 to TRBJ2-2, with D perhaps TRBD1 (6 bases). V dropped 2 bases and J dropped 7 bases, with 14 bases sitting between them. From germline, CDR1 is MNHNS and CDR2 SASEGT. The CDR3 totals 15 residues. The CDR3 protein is CASSEQGHGIGELFF. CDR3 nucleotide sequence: TGTGCCAGCAGTGAACAGGGGCACGGCATCGGGGAGCTGTTTTTT.

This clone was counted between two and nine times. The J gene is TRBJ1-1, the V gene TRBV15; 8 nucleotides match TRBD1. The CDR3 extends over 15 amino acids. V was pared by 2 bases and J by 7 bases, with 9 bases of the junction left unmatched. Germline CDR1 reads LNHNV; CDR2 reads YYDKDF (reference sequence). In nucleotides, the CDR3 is TGTGCCACCAGCAGATTCCGGACAGGGAGAATTGAAGCTTTCTTT. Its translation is CATSRFRTGRIEAFF.

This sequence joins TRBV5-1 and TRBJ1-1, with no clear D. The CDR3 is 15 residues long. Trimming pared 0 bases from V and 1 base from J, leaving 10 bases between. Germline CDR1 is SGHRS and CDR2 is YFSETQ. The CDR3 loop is CASSLDGRPNTEAFF. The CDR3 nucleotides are TGCGCCAGCAGCTTGGATGGCAGGCCGAACACTGAAGCTTTCTTT.

The chain's CDR3 is CASSLVGGSYNEQFF. The CDR3 nucleotides are TGTGCCAGCAGCTTAGTTGGAGGGTCCTACAATGAGCAGTTCTTC. The chain employs TRBV11-3 and TRBJ2-1; D is possibly TRBD2 (6 bases). Germline V CDR1 and CDR2: SGHNT, YENEEA. The germline V and J ends were trimmed by 1 base and 1 base, with 8 bases remaining between them. CDR3 length: 15 amino acids.